This entry concerns a single T cell receptor (beta chain). In the source study's methods: Amplification from reference gene primers served as the basis for estimated nucleated cell counts. This table comes from immunoSEQ multiplex PCR, and its TCRdb copy is limited to in-frame clones, with some not included. The V and J calls and the clone size are those of that table, but D and trimming were determined from the DNA. The data contain some 150,000 clones, about 89% of them singletons. This sample stems from a study of blood T cell repertoires in COVID-19. Study as a whole: Sample material is recorded as cDNA or gDNA derived from T cells, B-cell-depleted T cells, or PBMCs.

The CDR3 covers 17 residues. Germline assignment: CDR1 SGHTA and CDR2 FQGNSA. With 5 bases clipped from V and 4 bases from J, the junction kept 14 bases outside the gene matches. The chain couples TRBV7-2 to TRBJ2-3; 8 bases agree with TRBD2. The sequenced sample consisted of peripheral blood. The clonotype was recovered from a man aged 45-60 years with acute or convalescent COVID-19. The CDR3 protein is CASSPRGSSGMSDTQYF. For the CDR3, the DNA is TGTGCCAGCAGCCCGAGGGGGAGTAGCGGGATGTCAGATACGCAGTATTTT.